These 18 T cell receptor beta chains share one sample of origin, sequenced in a study of blood T cell repertoires in COVID-19. TCRdb's table, derived via immunoSEQ multiplex PCR, lists solely in-frame clones and lacks some. The sample holds 150,000 to 200,000 clones, 82% seen once. Sequenced material: peripheral blood. These receptors all stem from a woman between 65 and 79 years old with acute or convalescent COVID-19.

V gene TRBV6-1 combines with J gene TRBJ2-1; 9 bases are a match to TRBD1. The CDR3 is made up of 15 amino acids. The germline V gene encodes CDR1 MNHNS and CDR2 SASEGT. V shed 3 bases, J shed 3 bases, and the junction held 3 bases outside the gene matches. CDR3 nucleotides: TGTGCCAGCAGTGACGGGACAGGGAACTACAATGAGCAGTTCTTC. It is translated as CASSDGTGNYNEQFF.

The rearrangement uses TRBV7-6 and TRBJ2-2; TRBD2 is a possible D gene (6 bases). Between the trimmed V and J ends, which lost 8 bases and 6 bases, there was a span of 19 bases. CDR3 size: 15 residues. The V gene's germline CDR1 is SGHVS and CDR2 FNYEAQ. The CDR3 loop is CASSPRLGGPGELFF. CDR3 nucleotide sequence: TGTGCCAGCTCCCCCCGACTCGGGGGACCCGGGGAGCTGTTTTTT.

The gene calls are TRBV6-1 and TRBJ2-1, with a weak D call TRBD1 (5 bases). Germline-derived CDR1 and CDR2 are MNHNS and SASEGT. V was clipped by 1 base and J by 4 bases, with 5 bases between them. The CDR3 is 13 amino acids. This chain's CDR3 is CASSEDRYNEQFF. Written as DNA, the CDR3 is TGTGCCAGCAGTGAAGACAGGTACAATGAGCAGTTCTTC.

The CDR3 DNA is TGCGCCAGCAGTGAGCGGTGCGGGGGCGGAAGGATAGATACGCAGTATTTT. Translating gives CASSERCGGGRIDTQYF. The chain carries TRBV10-1 and TRBJ2-3; tentative D call: TRBD2 (7 bases). This CDR3 comprises 17 residues. In germline, CDR1 is WNHNN, CDR2 SYGVQD (reference sequence). V was clipped by 2 bases and J by 5 bases, with 20 bases between them.

This chain links TRBV28 with TRBJ1-2; D may be TRBD1 (5 bases). Germline loops: CDR1 MDHEN, CDR2 SYDVKM. CDR3 length: 13 residues. Trimming took off 8 bases at V and 4 bases at J, with 14 bases between the two ends. The CDR3 bases are TGTGCCAGCGAGCGTACGGGGGGCTATGGCTACACCTTC. It specifies CASERTGGYGYTF.

The chain recombines TRBV11-2 with TRBJ2-5; a possible D gene is TRBD2 (6 bases). The CDR3 is made up of 15 amino acids. Deletions cut 7 bases from V and 1 base from J, with 16 bases between. In germline, CDR1 is SGHAT, CDR2 FQNNGV. This chain's CDR3 is CASNPAGIIQETQYF. CDR3 in DNA: TGTGCCAGCAACCCGGCGGGGATTATCCAAGAGACCCAGTACTTC.

This clone has a handful of counts. Here the CDR3 DNA reads TGCGCCAGCAGGGGTGCGGGACATGAGCAGTTCTTC. Encoded protein: CASRGAGHEQFF. The J gene is TRBJ2-1, the V gene TRBV4-1, with D maybe TRBD2 (6 bases). Trimming took off 6 bases at V and 8 bases at J, with 11 bases between the two ends. Germline V gives CDR1 MGHRA, CDR2 YSYEKL. The CDR3 is made up of 12 amino acids.

This chain's CDR3 is CASSPWGGSNYGYTF. The DNA for the CDR3 is TGTGCCAGCTCCCCCTGGGGCGGTTCTAACTATGGCTACACCTTC. The V call is TRBV28, the J call TRBJ1-2, with a possible D match to TRBD1 (5 bases). Looked up from germline, CDR1 is MDHEN and CDR2 is SYDVKM. This CDR3 has 15 residues. The V and J ends lost 8 bases and 0 bases respectively, with 16 bases between them.

V usage is TRBV9 and J usage is TRBJ1-6; D remains ambiguous. Germline V lookup: CDR1 SGDLS, CDR2 YYNGEE. The CDR3 contains 14 residues. The V end was cut by 4 bases, the J end by 9 bases, with 14 bases between. CDR3 bases: TGTGCCAGCAGCACCACCGCTATTGGTTCACCCCTCCACTTT. It specifies CASSTTAIGSPLHF.

This chain connects TRBV4-3 to TRBJ2-7; tentatively, D is TRBD2 (5 bases). This CDR3 has 15 residues. V was pared by 1 base and J by 2 bases, with 12 bases between. Germline CDR1 is LGHNA and CDR2 is YSLEER. The DNA for the CDR3 is TGCGCCAGCAGCCAAGCGAATAGCGCGACCTACGAGCAGTACTTC. Protein: CASSQANSATYEQYF.

The rearrangement joins TRBV11-2 to TRBJ2-7, with D hard to call. The CDR3 spans 13 residues. The germline CDR1 and CDR2 sequences are SGHAT and FQNNGV. The V and J ends lost 1 base and 2 bases respectively, with 6 bases between them. The CDR3 sequence: CASSLGRAYEQYF. The CDR3 bases are TGTGCCAGCAGCTTAGGGAGAGCCTACGAGCAGTACTTC.

This clone was detected only a few times. For the CDR3, the DNA is TGTGCCAGCAGCCCGAGGACAGGCAACAATGAGCAGTTCTTC. Translation gives CASSPRTGNNEQFF. V gene TRBV7-9 combines with J gene TRBJ2-1; 7 bases are shared with TRBD1. V was pared by 5 bases and J by 5 bases, with 6 bases of the junction left unmatched. The CDR3 spans 14 residues. Germline V lookup: CDR1 SEHNR, CDR2 FQNEAQ (reference sequence).

Details on this clone: One end of the junction does not line up with germline, which may come from a read error. This chain joins TRBV25-1 and TRBJ2-2; weak D call: TRBD2 (6 bases). Germline-derived CDR1 and CDR2 are MGHDK and SYGVNS. The length of the CDR3 is 16 residues. The CDR3 protein is CASNEAGSAGTGELFF. In DNA form, the CDR3 reads TGTGCCAGCAATGAAGCAGGATCCGCGGGAACCGGGGAGCTGTTTTTT.

This clone was seen only a few times. The V gene is TRBV19, the J gene TRBJ2-3; possible D gene TRBD2, 6 bases. The CDR3 sequence is 14 residues long. Trimming took 4 bases from V and 2 from J, leaving 10 bases between them. Germline V gene data show CDR1 as LNHDA and CDR2 as SQIVND (reference sequence). This chain's CDR3 is CASSTRLDTDTQYF. CDR3 coding DNA: TGTGCCAGTAGTACCCGACTAGACACAGATACGCAGTATTTT.

This chain uses TRBV15 with TRBJ1-5; 8 bases fit TRBD1. This CDR3 contains 18 residues. The V segment lost 0 bases and the J segment 1 base; nucleotides outside the gene matches: 8. CDR1 is LNHNV, CDR2 YYDKDF, per germline (reference sequence). CDR3 sequence reads: CATSRDLQGAISNQPQHF. CDR3 nucleotides: TGTGCCACCAGCAGAGATCTTCAGGGGGCCATCAGCAATCAGCCCCAGCATTTT.

The CDR3 nucleotides are TGTGCCAGCAGTCCCTGGACAGCGGTACCCTACGAGCAGTACTTC. Amino acids: CASSPWTAVPYEQYF. V is TRBV6-5 and J is TRBJ2-7; D is possibly TRBD1 (6 bases). CDR3 length equals 15 residues. The germline V gene encodes CDR1 MNHEY and CDR2 SVGAGI. The germline V and J ends were trimmed by 5 bases and 2 bases, with 16 bases remaining between them.

This clone was detected once. This sequence joins TRBV20-1 and TRBJ2-1; 10 nucleotides match TRBD2. Germline V CDR1 and CDR2: DFQATT, SNEGSKA (reference sequence). Trimming at V came to 3 bases and at J to 0 bases, leaving 8 bases not matched to a gene. The CDR3 length is 17 residues. The CDR3 DNA reads TGCAGTGCTAGTCTAGCGGGGGCTGTATACTCCTACAATGAGCAGTTCTTC. Its protein is CSASLAGAVYSYNEQFF.

This chain links TRBV9 with TRBJ2-1; 7 bases are a match to TRBD1. The CDR3 sequence is 18 residues long. Germline V gene data show CDR1 as SGDLS and CDR2 as YYNGEE. Trimming at V came to 0 bases and at J to 6 bases, leaving 15 bases not matched to a gene. CDR3 coding DNA: TGTGCCAGCAGCGTAGCAGGGGGTTATGGGTCCACAGGCAATGAGCAGTTCTTC. It codes for CASSVAGGYGSTGNEQFF.